The 6 T cell receptor delta chains below come from one sample, sequenced in a study of gamma-delta chains in newborns, infants, children. TCRdb re-called the reads via CATT. The sample shows around 2,000 delta-chain clones, approximately 1.6% of them seen only once. Sequencing was carried out using blood. The receptors originated from a child who was a newborn, infant or young child, either healthy, febrile or measles-vaccinated (not recorded which).

This clone was seen a few times. It differs at one base from a far larger clone, so likely a read error. Other DNA sequences in this specimen translate into the identical CDR3. V and J are TRDV2 and TRDJ1; D perhaps matches TRDD3 (5 bases). Germline assignment: CDR1 GEAIGNYY and CDR2 EKD. V was shortened by 2 bases and J by 0 bases, with 24 bases between the two germline ends. The CDR3 sequence is 19 residues long. The CDR3, as DNA: TGTGCCTGTGACATCATTAAACTCAGTACCGGGGGTTACACCGATAAACTCATCTTT. Its protein product is CACDIIKLSTGGYTDKLIF.

This clone is categorized as medium-sized. This sample includes further DNA sequences coding for the same CDR3. The gene calls are TRDV1 and TRDJ1; 8 bases are shared with TRDD3. V trimming: 3 bases; J trimming: 0 bases; junction bases outside the gene matches: 15. Germline-derived CDR1 and CDR2 are TSWWSYY and QGS. CDR3 length equals 19 residues. The CDR3 reads CALGDPPGVWGTNTDKLIF. CDR3 DNA: TGTGCTCTTGGGGACCCCCCAGGGGTCTGGGGGACTAACACCGATAAACTCATCTTT.

This clone has a handful of counts. Just one base apart from a much larger clone, this may be a read error. Other DNA sequences in the sample encode the same CDR3. This CDR3 is CALGEWEGPTKIPPVLGDSVYQYTDKLIF. The CDR3 DNA follows: TGTGCTCTTGGGGAATGGGAGGGACCTACCAAAATACCTCCGGTACTGGGGGATTCCGTATACCAGTACACCGATAAACTCATCTTT. The chain couples TRDV1 to TRDJ1, with 10 bases fitting TRDD3. The trim removed 2 bases at V and 0 bases at J, leaving 42 bases unmatched. The CDR3 runs 29 residues. Germline V gives CDR1 TSWWSYY, CDR2 QGS.

This clone is medium-sized in the sample. The protein recorded in TCRdb matches a much larger clone and deviates from this DNA's translation at residue 9, suggesting a read error; the protein here is obtained by translating the DNA. This chain uses TRDV1 with TRDJ1; 10 bases align to TRDD3. The CDR3 length is 22 residues. Per the germline V gene, CDR1 is TSWWSYY and CDR2 is QGS. V was clipped by 2 bases and J by 0 bases; unmatched bases: 21. The DNA for the CDR3 is TGTGCTCTTGGGGAAGTCCAATCCTGCCCAGTGGGGGATACAGGGTACACCGATAAACTCATCTTT. Translation: CALGEVQSCPVGDTGYTDKLIF.

This clone was seen a handful of times. Given a far larger clone just one base away, this is likely a sequencing read error. Additional DNA sequences in this sample encode the identical CDR3. The V call is TRDV1, the J call TRDJ1, with 10 bases lining up with TRDD3. V gave up 2 bases and J gave up 0 bases; unmatched junction bases: 21. Germline V gives CDR1 TSWWSYY, CDR2 QGS. CDR3 size: 22 residues. CDR3 DNA sequence: TGTGCTCTTGGGGAAGTCCAATCCTACCCAGTGGGGGATACAGGTTACACCGATAAACTCATCTTT. This gives the protein CALGEVQSYPVGDTGYTDKLIF.

This clone was seen a few times. This chain links TRDV1 with TRDJ1, with 9 bases matching TRDD3. J lost 1 base, V lost 2 bases, and 14 bases had no gene match. The CDR3 loop spans 19 amino acids. CDR1 is TSWWSYY, CDR2 QGS, per germline. The CDR3 bases are TGTGCTCTTGGGGAAAGGCTCTCCCCACTGGGGGACCCCACCGATAAACTCATCTTT. Translated: CALGERLSPLGDPTDKLIF.